This record looks at one T cell receptor beta chain sequence and its context. Some clones are missing from TCRdb's copy, which holds only in-frame ones; the method was immunoSEQ multiplex PCR. This table has tens of thousands of clones, roughly 90% appearing once. The data are from a study of cytomegalovirus exposure and HLA in healthy donors. V gave up 0 bases and J gave up 8 bases, with 15 bases separating them. Germline V gene sequence: CDR1 SGHRS, CDR2 YFSETQ. There are 15 residues in the CDR3. This clonotype was obtained from a woman in her 30s in good health and CMV-seronegative. Sequencing input: PBMCs. V is TRBV5-1 and J is TRBJ1-5, with D tentatively TRBD1 (5 bases). The CDR3 sequence: CASSLAGGPSEPQHF. For the CDR3, the DNA is TGCGCCAGCAGCTTGGCCGGGGGACCCAGCGAGCCCCAGCATTTT. Full variable domain (rest looked up from reference TRBV5-1 and TRBJ1-5): KAGVTQTPRYLIKTRGQQVTLSCSPISGHRSVSWYQQTPGQGLQFLFEYFSETQRNKGNFPGRFSGRQFSNSRSEMNVSTLELGDSALYLCASSLAGGPSEPQHFGDGTRLSIL.